Listed here is a single T cell receptor beta chain. The data derive from a study of blood T cell repertoires in COVID-19. Profiled with immunoSEQ multiplex PCR; TCRdb holds only in-frame clones, not every one. Here the sample spans some 200,000 clones, 70% to 90% being singletons. CDR3 length equals 13 residues. The V end lost 5 bases, the J end lost 4 bases, and 11 bases lay between the germline ends. Germline V gene data show CDR1 as LNHDA and CDR2 as SQIVND (reference sequence). V usage is TRBV19 and J usage is TRBJ1-2; no clear D gene. The clonotype comes from a man between 60 and 70 years old with COVID-19, enrolled during active disease. Sequenced: peripheral blood. The CDR3 spells CASSQTVGYGYTF. In DNA, the CDR3 is TGTGCCAGTAGTCAAACTGTCGGCTATGGCTACACCTTC.